This TCR beta chain was sequenced for a study of PD-L1 blockade in urothelial cancer. For the study at large: Patients took up atezolizumab at some point between 2012 and 2014 at 1,200 mg intravenously every 3 weeks. At 3 weeks (second dose) and 6 weeks after starting treatment, blood was analyzed. Blood gave a median roughly 150,000 T cells. Overall study findings and caveats: Tumor-associated clones in blood expanded more at 3 weeks in durable-benefit patients.

The method was immunoSEQ multiplex PCR; TCRdb's version includes in-frame clones alone and lacks a portion of them. This repertoire shows 98,000 or so clones, about 90% found once; its top ten account for 1.5% to 2%. A word on this clone: No antigen is known for it. The germline gene is not matched at one end of the junction; a read error may be the cause.

The time point here: pretreatment peripheral blood. The length of the CDR3 is 13 residues. Germline CDR1 reads SSHAT; CDR2 reads FNYEAQ (reference sequence). The sample was PBMCs, taken around atezolizumab (anti-PD-L1) treatment. The TCR originated in a man aged 60 to 75 with urothelial cancer. The chain couples TRBV7-7 to TRBJ2-3; D uncertain. The CDR3 here is CASSLALTDTQYF. In DNA form, the CDR3 reads TGTGCTAGCAGCTTAGCCTTGACAGATACGCAGTATTTT.